This TCR beta chain was observed in a study of T cell repertoires in cytomegalovirus infection. Background on the study: Public TCR beta signatures were indicative of both CMV infection and a matching HLA type.

TCRdb reprocessed the reads via MiXCR and lists one record per CDR3 protein. Of a few hundred thousand distinct CDR3 sequences listed, about 40% are singletons. With V trimmed by 5 bases and J by 5 bases, 9 bases remained unmatched. There are 15 residues in the CDR3. Germline CDR1 and CDR2: SGHVS and FQNEAQ. This clonotype was counted a few times. What it binds is not known. Study-wide results and caveats: Carriage of CMV together with the relevant HLA was identifiable through cumulative public TCR beta family frequency. The ex vivo response was dominated by HLA-C-restricted CMV-specific TCR beta clonotypes.

V is TRBV7-8 and J is TRBJ2-3; 8 positions match TRBD1. The input for sequencing was cultured PBMCs, taken from culture after CMV antigen stimulation. The sequence was collected from a human donor in good health (CMV status not recorded). Some clones in this sample may be carry-over from other donors' samples. The CDR3 DNA reads as TGTGCCAGCAGCCATAGCCGGGACAGGCAAGATACGCAGTATTTT. Its translation is CASSHSRDRQDTQYF.